This TCR beta chain emerged from a study of T cell responses to AZD1222 COVID-19 vaccine. Trimming stripped 0 bases from V and 3 bases from J, with 7 bases between. The germline CDR1 and CDR2 sequences are SGDLS and YYNGEE. The CDR3 length is 14 residues. This table comes from immunoSEQ multiplex PCR, and its TCRdb copy is limited to in-frame clones, with some not included. The data show some 97,000 clones, about 90% seen once. The sequences come from peripheral blood, collected on day 0 of MenACWY control vaccination. This clonotype was sampled from an adult in good health. This rearrangement joins TRBV9 to TRBJ1-3; D ambiguous. The CDR3 nucleotides are TGTGCCAGCAGCGTAGACGGCCATGGAAACACCATATATTTT. This translates into CASSVDGHGNTIYF.